Sequencing of this T cell receptor (beta chain) was carried out in a study of shared clonotypes between healthy human individuals. General study results and limits: Limitation of the genetic and exposure-history diversity represented came from the few donors. The study sampled only blood, and tissue repertoires likely differ. The naive CD4 repertoires of several donors were compared, and roughly 5% of clonotypes were shared.

This CDR3 is built from 15 residues. The germline V gene encodes CDR1 MNHEY and CDR2 SVGAGI. Trimming stripped 3 bases from V and 4 bases from J, with 16 bases between. Several immunoSEQ 96-well plates shared each subset's DNA, each plate a replicate. The method was immunoSEQ multiplex PCR; TCRdb's version includes in-frame clones alone and lacks a portion of them. There are about 2.4 million clones in the sample; approximately 93% occur only once, and approximately 0.37% lies in the top ten. Worth noting for this clone: Its specificity is not known. This CDR3 is also generated by other DNA sequences in the sample.

This sequence originates from a man between 18 and 29 years old in good health. Some clones in this sample may be carry-over from other donors' samples. Sequencing was carried out using naive CD4+ T cells from PBMCs. As to subset: CD45RA+ positively selected. The J gene is TRBJ2-7, the V gene TRBV6-5, with a possible D match to TRBD2 (6 bases). The chain's CDR3 is CASSYSGLAPYEQYF. The CDR3 DNA follows: TGTGCCAGCAGTTATAGTGGGCTAGCGCCTTACGAGCAGTACTTC.